This TCR beta chain derives from a study of blood T cell repertoires in COVID-19. Overall study context: PBMCs, B-cell-depleted T cells, or T cells provided the cDNA or gDNA that made up the material.

V was clipped by 4 bases and J by 4 bases; unmatched bases: 13. The CDR3 has 16 residues. Germline values: CDR1 SGDLS, CDR2 YYNGEE. Clones were read by immunoSEQ multiplex PCR, and TCRdb kept only the in-frame ones, dropping some. The sample lists some 150,000 clones, more than 80% seen once, with approximately 6.1% in the top ten. V usage is TRBV9 and J usage is TRBJ1-2; 7 nucleotides align to TRBD1. The receptor was derived from a human donor in a cohort sampled during active COVID-19. The sequenced sample consisted of peripheral blood. The CDR3 sequence is CASSLSSGGTVYGYTF. The DNA of the CDR3 is TGTGCCAGCAGCCTGAGCTCCGGCGGGACAGTCTATGGCTACACCTTC.